The entry below describes one T cell receptor (beta chain). Its cognate antigen has yet to be identified. No base quality information exists; no much larger clone differs at one position. The data derive from a study of OX40 agonist ivuxolimab in advanced cancers. As for the study more broadly: Ivuxolimab was an agonistic, fully human IgG2 monoclonal antibody directed against OX40 (CD134), a costimulatory receptor. The point of sequencing TCRbeta in the periphery was to test whether ivuxolimab changed TCR sequence diversity and drove clonal T-cell expansion. Patients were allowed to have had prior anti-PD-1, anti-PD-L1 or anti-CTLA-4 therapy, and 30% to 40% of the dose-escalation patients had been treated with checkpoint inhibitors. In the dose-escalation cohort, 82.7% of patients were male, and the mean age was approximately 60 years, with a range of about 23 to 90. Intravenous ivuxolimab was administered to patients every 2 weeks at six dose levels: 0.01, 0.1, 0.3, 1.5, 3 and 10 mg/kg. Partial responses were achieved by three dose-escalation patients, of whom one had hepatocellular carcinoma and two had cutaneous melanoma. Among the approximately 50 dose-escalation patients, around 20 had hepatocellular carcinoma, approximately 15 melanoma, 9 renal cell carcinoma and 9 head and neck cancer. The paper reports the monotherapy dose-escalation portion (N of about 50 patients) of the phase I ivuxolimab trial.

Genomic DNA was isolated from the sorted cells so that the TCRbeta CDR3 region could be sequenced. TCRbeta CDR3 regions were sequenced using the immunoSEQ Assay. This is the immuneACCESS table as TCRdb keeps it, with only in-frame sequences that have V and J called. A part of the clones is gone; compared with another copy, unresolved V genes explain less than half, and the rest is unexplained. This sample holds some 81,000 clones; 70% to 90% were observed only once. The ten largest clones represent roughly 0.61% of the sample. Patients with a history of autoimmune disease or receiving systemic immunosuppression were excluded from the trial. Peripheral blood for TCR sequencing was collected from all dose cohorts at baseline, on cycle 4 day 1, and on cycle 7 day 1. The samples were drawn from a first-in-human, open-label, multicenter phase I dose-escalation trial of ivuxolimab. Adults with locally advanced or metastatic head and neck squamous cell, hepatocellular, melanoma or renal cell carcinoma were enrolled in the trial. Before TCR sequencing, CD4+ T cells and CD8+ T cells from peripheral blood were sorted into separate populations.

CDR3 length: 15 amino acids, cysteine to phenylalanine. This entry keeps only the CDR3 DNA: 45 bases, framed from base 1. The germline V gene supplies CDR1 MNHNS and CDR2 SASEGT. After removal of 10 bases from V and 1 base from J, the junction retains 10 bases not matched to a gene. The full study reports these points: The antigen specificity of the clonally expanded peripheral T cells was not determined. Low levels of normalized T-cell clonal expansion were also seen in some patients who did not respond. In the 0.1-3.0 mg/kg groups, partial responders were among the patients with the lowest normalized peripheral clonal expansion, particularly in CD8+ T cells. After ivuxolimab, more expanded clones were found on average in CD8+ T cells than in CD4+ T cells. Clonal expansion of both CD4+ and CD8+ blood T cells was observed from baseline to week 6 at doses 0.1 to 3.0 mg/kg.

The chain couples TRBV6-1 to TRBJ2-7; 10 nucleotides in the junction match TRBD2. The source was CD4+ or CD8+ T cells sorted from blood, collected in a trial of the OX40 agonist ivuxolimab. The sequence was obtained from an adult with an advanced solid tumor such as melanoma, head and neck, liver or kidney cancer. The nucleotides read TGTGCCACCAATAATATAGCGGGGGGTTCCTACGAGCAGTACTTC. It translates as CATNNIAGGSYEQYF.